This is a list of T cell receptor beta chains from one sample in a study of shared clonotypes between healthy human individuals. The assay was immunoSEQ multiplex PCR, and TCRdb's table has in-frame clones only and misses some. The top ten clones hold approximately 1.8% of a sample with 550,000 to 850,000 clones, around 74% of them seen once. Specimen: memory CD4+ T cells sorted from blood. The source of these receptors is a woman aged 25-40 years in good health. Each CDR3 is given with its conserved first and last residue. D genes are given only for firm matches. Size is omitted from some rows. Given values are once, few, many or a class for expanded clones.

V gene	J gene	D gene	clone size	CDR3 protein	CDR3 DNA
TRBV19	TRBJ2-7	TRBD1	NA	CATGTGRYYEQYF	TGTGCCACCGGGACAGGGCGATACTACGAGCAGTACTTC
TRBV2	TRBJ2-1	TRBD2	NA	CASSRLAGNRGNEQFF	TGTGCCAGCAGCCGACTAGCGGGAAACCGGGGCAATGAGCAGTTCTTC
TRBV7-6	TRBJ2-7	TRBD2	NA	CASSPIAGGPVRKYF	TGTGCCAGCAGCCCTATAGCGGGAGGGCCTGTTCGTAAGTACTTC
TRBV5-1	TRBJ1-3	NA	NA	CASSSGTSGNTIYF	TGCGCCAGCAGCTCCGGAACCTCTGGAAACACCATATATTTT
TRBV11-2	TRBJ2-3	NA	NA	CASSPQIGGMGADTQYF	TGTGCCAGCAGCCCCCAGATAGGGGGGATGGGCGCAGATACGCAGTATTTT
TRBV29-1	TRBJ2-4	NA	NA	CSVGASQNIQYF	TGCAGCGTTGGGGCTAGTCAAAACATTCAGTACTTC
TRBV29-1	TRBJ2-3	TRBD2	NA	CSVASSGSTDTQYF	TGCAGCGTTGCTAGTAGCGGGAGCACAGATACGCAGTATTTT
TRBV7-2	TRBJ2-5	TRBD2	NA	CASSSLAGVEETQYF	TGTGCCAGCAGCTCCTTAGCGGGAGTCGAGGAGACCCAGTACTTC
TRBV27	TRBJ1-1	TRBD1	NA	CASSLAGTGNTEAFF	TGTGCCAGCAGTTTAGCCGGGACAGGGAACACTGAAGCTTTCTTT
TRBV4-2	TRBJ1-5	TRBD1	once	CASSSSGDRGRRQPQHF	TGTGCCAGCAGCTCCAGCGGTGACAGGGGGCGCAGACAGCCCCAGCATTTT
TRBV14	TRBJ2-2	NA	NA	CASSRATGTNTGELFF	TGTGCCAGCAGCCGGGCTACCGGTACGAACACCGGGGAGCTGTTTTTT
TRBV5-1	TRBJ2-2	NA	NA	CASSLAGTNTGELFF	TGCGCCAGCAGCTTGGCCGGAACGAACACCGGGGAGCTGTTTTTT
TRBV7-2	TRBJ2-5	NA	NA	CASSLVALVPREQYF	TGTGCCAGCAGCTTAGTCGCACTCGTTCCACGGGAGCAGTACTTC
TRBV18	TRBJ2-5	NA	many	CASSPGPGGETQYF	TGTGCCAGCTCACCGGGACCCGGAGGGGAGACCCAGTACTTC
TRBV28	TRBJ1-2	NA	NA	CATGDGVLYGYTF	TGTGCCACCGGGGACGGAGTTCTCTATGGCTACACCTTC
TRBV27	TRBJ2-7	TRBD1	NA	CASRGTGGAEQYF	TGTGCCAGCAGGGGGACAGGGGGCGCCGAGCAGTACTTC
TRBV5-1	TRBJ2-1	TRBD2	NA	CASSLAGLGYNEQFF	TGCGCCAGCAGCCTAGCGGGTCTGGGCTACAATGAGCAGTTCTTC
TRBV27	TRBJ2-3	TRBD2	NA	CASSPRGLAGEEGTDTQYF	TGTGCCAGCAGCCCCAGGGGGCTAGCGGGAGAGGAGGGCACAGATACGCAGTATTTT
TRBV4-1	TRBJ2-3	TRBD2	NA	CASSQGREWGVDTQYF	TGCGCCAGCAGCCAAGGGCGGGAGTGGGGGGTGGATACGCAGTATTTT
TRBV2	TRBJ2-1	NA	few	CASSEEFVTEQFF	TGTGCCAGCAGTGAGGAGTTTGTCACTGAGCAGTTCTTC
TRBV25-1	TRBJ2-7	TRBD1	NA	CASSGTGSLSYEQYF	TGTGCCAGCAGTGGGACAGGGAGTCTCAGCTACGAGCAGTACTTC
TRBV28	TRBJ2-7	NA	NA	CASSLSNAVYEQYF	TGTGCCAGCAGTTTAAGTAACGCAGTCTACGAGCAGTACTTC
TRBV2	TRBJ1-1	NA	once	CASSGQTMNTEAFF	TGTGCCAGCAGTGGTCAGACCATGAACACTGAAGCTTTCTTT